The 7 T cell receptor beta chains listed next were all sequenced from one sample in a study of cytomegalovirus exposure and HLA in healthy donors. Vbeta (60) and Jbeta (13) primers were used in the PCR. Produced via immunoSEQ multiplex PCR; TCRdb's table is partial and in-frame only. The table has 25,000 to 30,000 clones, about 62% seen once. The source material was PBMCs. Source of these receptors: a male donor in good health and CMV-seropositive.

This chain uses TRBV6-5 with TRBJ2-1, with 8 nucleotides matching TRBD1. Per the germline V gene, CDR1 is MNHEY and CDR2 is SVGAGI. V was pared by 3 bases and J by 7 bases, with 11 bases of the junction left unmatched. This CDR3 region has 16 residues. DNA of the CDR3: TGTGCCAGCAGTTATACTGGGACAGGCCGGCTTAATGAGCAGTTCTTC. Its protein is CASSYTGTGRLNEQFF.

This clone was seen many times. V and J are TRBV6-1 and TRBJ2-3, with 9 bases identical to TRBD2. V lost 4 bases and J lost 2; bases outside the gene matches: 1. The germline CDR1 and CDR2 sequences are MNHNS and SASEGT. The CDR3 is made up of 14 amino acids. CDR3 region: CASSGGGATDTQYF. The CDR3 DNA sequence: TGTGCCAGCAGTGGCGGGGGGGCCACAGATACGCAGTATTTT.

The chain employs TRBV7-9 and TRBJ2-2, with D perhaps matching TRBD1 (7 bases). Germline loops: CDR1 SEHNR, CDR2 FQNEAQ (reference sequence). CDR3 length: 17 amino acids. Trimming left V 1 base short and J 4 bases short, with 16 bases between. CDR3 nucleotide sequence: TGTGCCAGCAGCTTAGGTCTTCAGGGGGACTTCACCGGGGAGCTGTTTTTT. Residues: CASSLGLQGDFTGELFF.

The chain links TRBV11-2 to TRBJ1-2; D perhaps matches TRBD1 (5 bases). Looked up from germline, CDR1 is SGHAT and CDR2 is FQNNGV. Trimming removed 5 bases at V and 5 bases at J, with 15 bases between. The CDR3 extends over 14 amino acids. The CDR3 sequence is CASSPGLGGYGYTF. The CDR3 DNA is TGTGCCAGCAGCCCCGGACTCGGGGGTTATGGCTACACCTTC.

This chain joins TRBV5-1 and TRBJ2-3; 9 nucleotides match TRBD1. Trimming removed 4 bases from V and 1 base from J; junction bases left unmatched: 1. CDR1 is SGHRS and CDR2 is YFSETQ in the germline V gene. The CDR3 runs to 14 residues. The CDR3 loop is CASSRDRGTDTQYF. CDR3 sequence (DNA): TGCGCCAGCAGCCGGGACAGGGGCACAGATACGCAGTATTTT.

This clone was found a few times. The chain joins TRBV7-6 to TRBJ1-2; D possibly corresponds to TRBD1 (5 bases). CDR3 length: 15 residues. Germline V gene lookup returns CDR1 SGHVS and CDR2 FNYEAQ. Trimming shortened V by 5 bases and J by 8 bases, and 21 bases separated the two germline ends. The CDR3 bases are TGTGCCAGCAGCCCCGGGAGGATGGGGACCGGAGGCTACACCTTC. It specifies CASSPGRMGTGGYTF.

The rearrangement joins TRBV19 to TRBJ1-2; tentatively, D is TRBD1 (5 bases). This CDR3 contains 13 residues. The germline gives CDR1 LNHDA, CDR2 SQIVND (reference sequence). V was cut by 2 bases and J by 9 bases, with 13 bases left in between. In nucleotides, the CDR3 is TGTGCCAGTAGTATACGGACGGGGGAGAGCTACACCTTC. Its protein product is CASSIRTGESYTF.